The rows below give T cell receptor beta chains drawn from one sample of a study of T cell repertoires in cytomegalovirus infection. In TCRdb, the reads were re-called with MiXCR into one record per CDR3 protein. The table lists roughly 200,000 distinct CDR3 sequences, 9.5% of them singletons. The sequencing sample was made of PBMCs. The receptor set was obtained from a human donor in good health (CMV status not recorded). Some clones in this sample may be carry-over from other donors' samples. The CDR3 runs from the conserved cysteine through the conserved F or W. The D gene is left open where the match is weak. Not every row has a clone size; where given, it reads once, few, many or a size class.

j_gene,d_gene,v_gene,abundance,CDR3nt,CDR3aa
TRBJ2-7,-,TRBV29-1,-,TGCAGCGTTCAGAATTCCCCCTACGAGCAGTACTTC,CSVQNSPYEQYF
TRBJ1-5,TRBD1,TRBV28,many,TGTGCCAGCAGCCGGACAGGGACTACACAGCCCCAGCATTTT,CASSRTGTTQPQHF
TRBJ1-1,-,TRBV7-2,many,TGTGCCAGCAGCTTCCAGGGGAGAGGATACACTGAAGCTTTCTTT,CASSFQGRGYTEAFF
TRBJ2-7,-,TRBV14,many,TGTGCCAGCAGCCGAGGCGGCGATCCCCTCTACGAGCAGTACTTC,CASSRGGDPLYEQYF
TRBJ2-7,TRBD1,TRBV7-2,many,TGTGCCAGCAGCACCGACAGGGGGACGTACGAGCAGTACTTC,CASSTDRGTYEQYF
TRBJ2-7,TRBD2,TRBV20-1,-,TGCAGTGCCAAAGCTGCAGCGGGAATCATCTACGAGCAGTACTTC,CSAKAAAGIIYEQYF
TRBJ2-1,TRBD2,TRBV6-6,few,TGTGCCAGCAGTTACTCGAGAGGCGGGAGGGCCGTTGAGCAGTTCTTC,CASSYSRGGRAVEQFF
TRBJ2-3,TRBD2,TRBV9,few,TGTGCCAGCAGCGTAGGTCTAGCGGCTAGCACAGATACGCAGTATTTT,CASSVGLAASTDTQYF
TRBJ1-5,-,TRBV19,-,TGTGCCAGTGCCCCGAGTAGCAATCAGCCCCAGCATTTT,CASAPSSNQPQHF
TRBJ2-7,TRBD1,TRBV29-1,many,TGCAGCGGAGGACAGGGGGAGGCCTACGAGCAGTACTTC,CSGGQGEAYEQYF
TRBJ1-2,TRBD1,TRBV7-2,few,TGTGCCAGCAGCTTAGCGACAGGGGATGTCTATGGCTACACCTTC,CASSLATGDVYGYTF
TRBJ1-1,-,TRBV6-5,many,TGTGCCAGCAGTTCCCCTGAGGCATATGGCGGCACTGAAGCTTTCTTT,CASSSPEAYGGTEAFF
TRBJ1-1,-,TRBV7-9,few,TGTGCCAGCAGCCGCTACATGACGGGGAACACTGAAGCTTTCTTT,CASSRYMTGNTEAFF
TRBJ2-5,TRBD2,TRBV2,-,TGTGCCGGTCAGACTAGCGGGGGGCAAGAGACCCAGTACTTC,CAGQTSGGQETQYF
TRBJ1-1,TRBD1,TRBV7-2,many,TGTGCCAGCGATAGGACAGGGCTAAACACTGAAGCTTTCTTT,CASDRTGLNTEAFF
TRBJ2-2,-,TRBV7-2,few,TGTGCCAGCAGCTTATGGGGCTATAGCACCGGGGAGCTGTTTTTT,CASSLWGYSTGELFF
TRBJ1-2,-,TRBV28,many,TGTGCCAGCATCGCAGGGAAGGGAAACTATGGCTACACCTTC,CASIAGKGNYGYTF
TRBJ1-6,-,TRBV28,many,TGTGCCAGCCGTCGGGGATATAATTCACCCCTCCACTTT,CASRRGYNSPLHF
TRBJ1-4,-,TRBV30,-,TGTGCCTGGGGCAGGGGTGAAAAACTGTTTTTT,CAWGRGEKLFF
TRBJ1-1,-,TRBV20-1,-,TGCAGTGCTAGAAGGGGTGAGGGGCACACTGAAGCTTTCTTT,CSARRGEGHTEAFF
TRBJ1-5,TRBD1,TRBV6-2/TRBV6-3,many,TGTGCCAGCCGACCGACAGGGACGGGACAGCCCCAGCATTTT,CASRPTGTGQPQHF
TRBJ1-5,-,TRBV7-2,many,TGTGCCAGCAGCCCAAAGGGGGATCAGCCCCAGCATTTT,CASSPKGDQPQHF
TRBJ2-1,TRBD1,TRBV15,many,TGTGCCACCAGCAGGGACAGGGAACATGAGCAGTTCTTC,CATSRDREHEQFF
TRBJ1-1,TRBD1,TRBV6-2/TRBV6-3,many,TGTGCCAGCAGATTCTATCCCGGGACAGGGGGAAGCACTGAAGCTTTCTTT,CASRFYPGTGGSTEAFF
TRBJ2-7,-,TRBV6-2/TRBV6-3,many,TGTGCCAGCAGTTATCAGGGACTCTCCTACGAGCAGTACTTC,CASSYQGLSYEQYF
TRBJ1-5,-,TRBV19,many,TGTGCCAGTAGTATTCGGGGAGAGGGCAATCAGCCCCAGCATTTT,CASSIRGEGNQPQHF
TRBJ1-6,TRBD1,TRBV7-9,-,TGTGCCAGCAGCGCCGGACAGGGATCAAGCTCCTATAATTCACCCCTCCACTTT,CASSAGQGSSSYNSPLHF
TRBJ2-7,-,TRBV6-5,many,TGTGCCAGCAGTTTGGGTGTGCTAGGGGGTACCTACGAGCAGTACTTC,CASSLGVLGGTYEQYF
TRBJ2-5,-,TRBV5-1,-,TGCGCCAGCCTGTACCAAGAGACCCAGTACTTC,CASLYQETQYF
TRBJ2-7,-,TRBV7-2,many,TGTGCCAGCAGCATCGCAGGGGCCGGGTTCTACGAGCAGTACTTC,CASSIAGAGFYEQYF
TRBJ2-3,TRBD2,TRBV28,-,TGTGCCAGCAGTTTTCAAATGTTCGCGGGGGGCCTCACAGATACGCAGTATTTT,CASSFQMFAGGLTDTQYF
TRBJ2-1,-,TRBV14,-,TGTGCCAGCAGCCAATCAAGGGGGACGGGTTACAATGAGCAGTTCTTC,CASSQSRGTGYNEQFF
TRBJ1-2,TRBD1,TRBV24-1,many,TGTGCCACCAGTGACACCGGACAGGGTTACTATGGCTACACCTTC,CATSDTGQGYYGYTF
TRBJ2-7,-,TRBV7-9,many,TGTGCCAGCAGCTTAGGCTCTCTGGACTATACCTACGAGCAGTACTTC,CASSLGSLDYTYEQYF
TRBJ1-5,-,TRBV12-3/TRBV12-4,many,TGTGCCAGCAGTCAGGACGGGGTTCAGCCCCAGCATTTT,CASSQDGVQPQHF
TRBJ2-2,-,TRBV19,many,TGTGCCAGTAGTACAACAGGGAACACCGGGGAGCTGTTTTTT,CASSTTGNTGELFF
TRBJ2-4,-,TRBV28,-,TGTGCCAGCAGTCTCACACAGGGACCCAACATTCAGTACTTC,CASSLTQGPNIQYF
TRBJ1-1,-,TRBV11-1,many,TGTGCCAGCAGCTTGACCAATATGAACACTGAAGCTTTCTTT,CASSLTNMNTEAFF
TRBJ2-2,TRBD2,TRBV2,many,TGTGCCAGCTCGCTAGCGGGGAACACCGGGGAGCTGTTTTTT,CASSLAGNTGELFF
TRBJ1-2,TRBD1,TRBV28,-,TGTGCCAGCAGAGTAGACAGGGTCCAGTCTGGCTACACCTTC,CASRVDRVQSGYTF
TRBJ1-2,TRBD1,TRBV28,many,TGTGCCAGCAGTGGGGGGACAGGGGGCTACTATGGCTACACCTTC,CASSGGTGGYYGYTF
TRBJ1-4,TRBD1,TRBV15,many,TGTGCCACCAGCAGAAAGACAGGGGTGACTAATGAAAAACTGTTTTTT,CATSRKTGVTNEKLFF
TRBJ2-7,TRBD1,TRBV28,-,TGTGCCAGCAGTTTCCACCTCCCGGGACAGGGGAGGGAATACGAGCAGTACTTC,CASSFHLPGQGREYEQYF
TRBJ2-1,-,TRBV2,many,TGTGCCAGCAGCCCATATATGCAGAGGTACAATGAGCAGTTCTTC,CASSPYMQRYNEQFF
TRBJ1-2,-,TRBV28,-,TGTGCCAGCACTGGGCCAGGGGAGTACTCTGGCTACACCTTC,CASTGPGEYSGYTF
TRBJ1-2,-,TRBV28,many,TGTGCCAGCAGTTTAAGATCCTATGGCTACACCTTC,CASSLRSYGYTF
TRBJ2-6,TRBD1,TRBV12-3/TRBV12-4,many,TGTGCCAGCAGTCTACAGGGGCGTCTCAGCTCTGGGGCCAACGTCCTGACTTTC,CASSLQGRLSSGANVLTF
TRBJ2-4,-,TRBV6-1,many,TGTGCCAGCAGAAGCGACAGGAACATTCAGTACTTC,CASRSDRNIQYF
TRBJ2-2,-,TRBV6-1,many,TGTGCCAGCAGTCACGGGACTCCACCCGGGGAGCTGTTTTTT,CASSHGTPPGELFF
TRBJ1-5,-,TRBV6-2/TRBV6-3,many,TGTGCCAGCAGTTACTTCGGACAGAATCAGCCCCAGCATTTT,CASSYFGQNQPQHF
TRBJ1-3,-,TRBV6-2/TRBV6-3,many,TGTGCCAGCAGTTACTCCGGAAACACCATATATTTT,CASSYSGNTIYF